This TCR beta chain was observed in a study of blood T cell repertoires in COVID-19. Overall study context: Sites across the United States, Italy and Spain contributed samples from acute and convalescent COVID-19. The cDNA or gDNA used as material had been derived from T cells, B-cell-depleted T cells, or PBMCs.

Which cohort a participant joined came from the clinical history participants gave. Symptom resolution, clearance, or two negative PCRs marked donors in Cohort 3 as recovered. Sequenced by immunoSEQ multiplex PCR; TCRdb stores in-frame clones only, minus some. The table lists approximately 170,000 clones, 84% of them singletons. Germline V CDR1 and CDR2: SGHNT, YENEEA. V lost 5 bases to trimming and J lost 3 bases, with 11 bases between them. CDR3 size: 15 residues. The sample taken for sequencing was PBMCs or T cells enriched from blood (not recorded which). The receptor was derived from a man aged 45-60 years who had recovered from COVID-19. The rearrangement joins TRBV11-3 to TRBJ1-6; a weak D match, TRBD1 (6 bases). CDR3 sequence (DNA): TGTGCCAGCAGCCGAGGGGGAATCTATAATTCACCCCTCCACTTT. It specifies CASSRGGIYNSPLHF.